These 28 T cell receptor beta chains were all obtained from the same sample, sequenced in a study of a mutant IDH1 vaccine in newly diagnosed glioma. Using immunoSEQ multiplex PCR, the repertoire was profiled, and TCRdb retains in-frame clones only, with some absent. The data show under 80,000 clones, 65% to 90% seen once. The time point was: baseline, week 1 (first vaccination visit). Treatment: pre-vaccination baseline after standard-of-care therapy. Sequencing used PBMCs, obtained from a glioma patient treated with radiotherapy, temozolomide or both. These receptors all come from a man aged 30 to 39 with glioma.

J is TRBJ2-1 and V is TRBV5-4; D possibly corresponds to TRBD2 (6 bases). This CDR3 has 16 amino acids. In germline, CDR1 is SGHNT, CDR2 YYREEE (reference sequence). The ends were cut back, 4 bases at V and 4 bases at J, with 18 bases in the middle. The CDR3 DNA sequence: TGTGCCAGCAGCCCATATAACACCCGGGAGTACAATGAGCAGTTCTTC. This codes for CASSPYNTREYNEQFF.

The J gene is TRBJ1-2, the V gene TRBV6-1; D may be TRBD1 (5 bases). V was pared by 3 bases and J by 3 bases, with 26 bases between. The CDR3 has 19 residues. Germline V gene lookup returns CDR1 MNHNS and CDR2 SASEGT. The CDR3 sequence: CASSDGIRGLTAPYYGYTF. In DNA, the CDR3 is TGTGCCAGCAGTGATGGGATAAGGGGACTCACCGCCCCCTACTATGGCTACACCTTC.

A few counts support this clone. This chain uses TRBV6-4 with TRBJ1-1; 7 nucleotides agree with TRBD1. Germline-derived CDR1 and CDR2 are MRHNA and SNTAGT. The CDR3 length is 16 residues. V gave up 2 bases and J gave up 0 bases; unmatched junction bases: 6. The CDR3 loop is CASSDKWDRLNTEAFF. Here the CDR3 DNA reads TGTGCCAGCAGTGACAAGTGGGACAGACTGAACACTGAAGCTTTCTTT.

The genes are TRBV2 and TRBJ2-6, with 7 bases that match TRBD1. The J segment lost 0 bases and the V segment lost 8 bases, leaving 13 bases of the junction unmatched. The germline gives CDR1 SNHLY, CDR2 FYNNEI. This CDR3 is 18 amino acids long. The CDR3 coding sequence is TGTGCCAGCCGTCTGGTCGGGACAGCACCCTCTGGGGCCAACGTCCTGACTTTC. Its translation is CASRLVGTAPSGANVLTF.

The chain is built from TRBV4-2 and TRBJ1-1, with a tentative D call TRBD1 (5 bases). CDR1 and CDR2 (germline): LGHNA, YNFKEQ. Trimming left V 4 bases short and J 4 bases short, with 16 bases between. The CDR3 extends over 15 amino acids. DNA for the CDR3: TGTGCCAGCAGCCTGGGGGGGTATGGGGCCACTGAAGCTTTCTTT. This encodes CASSLGGYGATEAFF.

Points on this clone: This sample includes further DNA sequences coding for the same CDR3. The chain joins TRBV28 to TRBJ2-3, with no clear D. V was clipped by 2 bases and J by 8 bases, with 5 bases between them. Germline V lookup: CDR1 MDHEN, CDR2 SYDVKM. This CDR3 comprises 11 residues. The CDR3 nucleotides read TGTGCCAGCAGTTTAACACGTACGCAGTATTTT. Protein sequence: CASSLTRTQYF.

This chain uses TRBV15 with TRBJ2-5, with a tentative D call TRBD2 (6 bases). CDR3 length: 17 amino acids. V was clipped by 0 bases and J by 2 bases, with 16 bases between them. Germline lookup yields CDR1 LNHNV and CDR2 YYDKDF (reference sequence). The CDR3 spells CATSRDLSAGWQETQYF. The CDR3 DNA reads TGTGCCACCAGCAGAGATCTGTCGGCGGGGTGGCAAGAGACCCAGTACTTC.

The V gene is TRBV6-5, the J gene TRBJ1-3; the D is unclear. Germline CDR1 MNHEY, CDR2 SVGAGI. The ends were cut back, 3 bases at V and 2 bases at J, with 11 bases in the middle. This CDR3 has 15 amino acids. This chain's CDR3 is CASSYVGSAGNTIYF. CDR3 bases: TGTGCCAGCAGTTATGTGGGCTCCGCTGGAAACACCATATATTTT.

The rearrangement joins TRBV2 to TRBJ1-5; D unclear. Germline V gene data show CDR1 as SNHLY and CDR2 as FYNNEI. The V gene lost 6 bases and the J gene lost 0 bases, with 12 bases spanning the gap. The CDR3 sequence is 15 residues long. In DNA, the CDR3 is TGTGCCAGCAGCCGAAGACGGGATAGCAATCAGCCCCAGCATTTT. Amino acids: CASSRRRDSNQPQHF.

The chain carries TRBV5-1 and TRBJ1-2; a possible D gene is TRBD1 (5 bases). The germline V gene has CDR1 SGHRS and CDR2 YFSETQ. This CDR3 contains 15 residues. With 0 bases removed from V and 6 bases from J, the gap between germline ends came to 15 bases. CDR3 nucleotides: TGCGCCAGCAGCTTGGGGGACGACAAATTGAATGGCTACACCTTC. Encoded protein: CASSLGDDKLNGYTF.

The chain is built from TRBV7-8 and TRBJ2-7; no definite D call. V was shortened by 5 bases and J by 5 bases, with 16 bases between the two germline ends. The germline V gene encodes CDR1 SGHVS and CDR2 FQNEAQ. The CDR3 has 14 amino acids. Here the CDR3 DNA reads TGTGCCAGCAGCCTCAGGCTGGGTCTCGACGAGCAGTACTTC. Its translation: CASSLRLGLDEQYF.

The V and J genes are TRBV4-1 and TRBJ1-3; D is possibly TRBD1 (5 bases). The V gene's germline CDR1 is MGHRA and CDR2 YSYEKL. Trimming took 4 bases from V and 0 from J, leaving 13 bases between them. The CDR3 contains 16 residues. The CDR3: CASSLGRGSSGNTIYF. CDR3 bases: TGCGCCAGCAGCCTGGGGAGGGGCTCCTCTGGAAACACCATATATTTT.

This chain joins TRBV11-2 and TRBJ1-6; a weak D match, TRBD1 (6 bases). Deletions cut 2 bases from V and 7 bases from J, with 18 bases between. Germline CDR1 and CDR2: SGHAT and FQNNGV. There are 17 residues in the CDR3. The CDR3 is CASSLTPMPGANSPLHF. DNA of the CDR3: TGTGCCAGCAGCTTAACCCCTATGCCGGGGGCCAATTCACCCCTCCACTTT.

The J gene is TRBJ2-5, the V gene TRBV5-1, with TRBD1 as a possible D gene (5 bases). The last part of the DNA fits TRBJ2-7 better; the J call may be wrong. The CDR3 has 13 residues. Per the germline V gene, CDR1 is SGHRS and CDR2 is YFSETQ. This chain's CDR3 is CASSLYDSYEQYF. The CDR3 coding sequence is TGCGCCAGCAGCTTGTATGACAGCTACGAGCAGTACTTC.

The chain has TRBV6-1 and TRBJ1-1; no definite D call. V lost 4 bases to trimming and J lost 1 base, with 13 bases between them. The CDR3 sequence is 15 residues long. Germline V CDR1 and CDR2: MNHNS, SASEGT. CDR3 sequence: CASSVLWSGNTEAFF. DNA for the CDR3: TGTGCCAGCAGTGTATTATGGTCGGGGAACACTGAAGCTTTCTTT.

The V and J genes are TRBV14 and TRBJ1-1; TRBD1 is a possible D gene (5 bases). Germline CDR1 and CDR2: SGHDN and FVKESK. The CDR3 is 15 residues long. V lost 1 base and J 5 bases, leaving 14 bases between the germline ends. The DNA of the CDR3 is TGTGCCAGCAGCCAAGTTGGGGGGGAGAGGACTGAAGCTTTCTTT. This codes for CASSQVGGERTEAFF.

The V gene is TRBV4-1, the J gene TRBJ2-4; D perhaps matches TRBD2 (5 bases). This CDR3 has 17 residues. The germline V gene has CDR1 MGHRA and CDR2 YSYEKL. Trimming took off 3 bases at V and 2 bases at J, with 17 bases between the two ends. CDR3 sequence reads: CASSQVSGAGPKNIQYF. The CDR3 nucleotides read TGCGCCAGCAGCCAGGTTTCAGGCGCGGGTCCCAAAAACATTCAGTACTTC.

The V gene is TRBV18, the J gene TRBJ2-5; no firm D call. Trimming pared 3 bases from V and 0 bases from J, leaving 2 bases between. Looked up from germline, CDR1 is KGHSH and CDR2 is LQKENI. The CDR3 has 12 residues. CDR3 in DNA: TGTGCCAGCTCACCTTACCAAGAGACCCAGTACTTC. This codes for CASSPYQETQYF.

V and J are TRBV5-1 and TRBJ2-3; the D gene is possibly TRBD2 (6 bases). CDR1 and CDR2 from the germline V gene are SGHRS and YFSETQ. This CDR3 comprises 13 residues. Trimming pared 0 bases from V and 6 bases from J, leaving 8 bases between. The DNA of the CDR3 is TGCGCCAGCAGCTTGGGCGGGGTGGATACGCAGTATTTT. This sequence encodes CASSLGGVDTQYF. Filled out from reference TRBV5-1 and TRBJ2-3, the complete variable domain reads KAGVTQTPRYLIKTRGQQVTLSCSPISGHRSVSWYQQTPGQGLQFLFEYFSETQRNKGNFPGRFSGRQFSNSRSEMNVSTLELGDSALYLCASSLGGVDTQYFGPGTRLTVL.

The table lists this clone with a count of one. This chain links TRBV5-8 with TRBJ2-1; 10 bases match TRBD1. Per germline, CDR1 SGHTS and CDR2 YDEGEE. V was pared by 4 bases and J by 7 bases, with 11 bases of the junction left unmatched. The CDR3 sequence is 16 residues long. The CDR3 sequence is CASSAGTGDGSNEQFF. Written as DNA, the CDR3 is TGTGCCAGCAGCGCCGGGACAGGGGACGGGAGTAATGAGCAGTTCTTC.

The J gene is TRBJ2-3, the V gene TRBV13, with D maybe TRBD2 (5 bases). Trimming took 5 bases from V and 5 from J, leaving 17 bases between them. Germline V gene sequence: CDR1 PRHDT, CDR2 FYEKMQ (reference sequence). The CDR3 is made up of 15 amino acids. The DNA of the CDR3 is TGTGCCAGCAGCGGAGGCGGCAGGTTGATAGATACGCAGTATTTT. It yields the protein CASSGGGRLIDTQYF.

This sequence joins TRBV19 and TRBJ1-5; D gene unclear. The CDR3 spans 14 residues. The ends were cut back, 5 bases at V and 0 bases at J, with 8 bases in the middle. The germline gives CDR1 LNHDA, CDR2 SQIVND (reference sequence). CDR3 sequence (DNA): TGTGCCAGTAGTGAGGGTGGTAGCAATCAGCCCCAGCATTTT. Its translation is CASSEGGSNQPQHF.

The chain joins TRBV7-9 to TRBJ2-3, with TRBD2 as a possible D gene (6 bases). This CDR3 contains 14 residues. Between the trimmed V and J ends, which lost 1 base and 2 bases, there was a span of 7 bases. The V gene's germline CDR1 is SEHNR and CDR2 FQNEAQ (reference sequence). The CDR3, as DNA: TGTGCCAGCAGCTTAGGGGGGGACACAGATACGCAGTATTTT. This codes for CASSLGGDTDTQYF. Supplemented by reference TRBV7-9 and TRBJ2-3, the full variable domain reads DTGVSQNPRHKITKRGQNVTFRCDPISEHNRLYWYRQTLGQGPEFLTYFQNEAQLEKSRLLSDRFSAERPKGSFSTLEIQRTEQGDSAMYLCASSLGGDTDTQYFGPGTRLTVL.

The chain links TRBV19 to TRBJ1-3; no reliable D call. The CDR3 covers 13 residues. Germline V gives CDR1 LNHDA, CDR2 SQIVND (reference sequence). Trimming shortened V by 6 bases and J by 0 bases, and 6 bases separated the two germline ends. The CDR3 spells CASRRDSGNTIYF. The CDR3 DNA is TGTGCCAGTAGAAGGGACTCTGGAAACACCATATATTTT.

The chain carries TRBV7-8 and TRBJ2-2; D not certain. Trimming took off 2 bases at V and 7 bases at J, with 8 bases between the two ends. Germline assignment: CDR1 SGHVS and CDR2 FQNEAQ. This CDR3 is built from 13 residues. The CDR3: CASSLMDGGELFF. Written as DNA, the CDR3 is TGTGCCAGCAGCTTAATGGATGGCGGGGAGCTGTTTTTT.

The chain joins TRBV5-5 to TRBJ2-7; D remains ambiguous. V lost 0 bases and J lost 3, with 16 bases in between. The CDR3 runs to 16 residues. Germline loops: CDR1 SGHKS, CDR2 YYEKEE (reference sequence). The CDR3 here is CASSLDSWVSNYEQYF. The CDR3 DNA is TGTGCCAGCAGCTTGGATTCCTGGGTTTCAAACTACGAGCAGTACTTC.

The rearrangement joins TRBV11-2 to TRBJ2-3, with 10 positions matching TRBD2. J gave up 4 bases and V 1 base, and 11 bases lay outside the gene matches. This CDR3 is built from 18 residues. Germline CDR1 reads SGHAT; CDR2 reads FQNNGV. The CDR3 DNA reads as TGTGCCAGCAGCTTAGTGGCGGTAGCGGGGGGCCGAGCAGATACGCAGTATTTT. Amino acids: CASSLVAVAGGRADTQYF.

The chain carries TRBV20-1 and TRBJ1-1; D is uncertain. V was trimmed by 8 bases and J by 5 bases, leaving 6 bases between them. CDR3 length: 9 amino acids. From germline, CDR1 is DFQATT and CDR2 SNEGSKA (reference sequence). CDR3 in amino acids: CSLGTEAFF. CDR3 coding DNA: TGCAGTCTTGGGACTGAAGCTTTCTTT.